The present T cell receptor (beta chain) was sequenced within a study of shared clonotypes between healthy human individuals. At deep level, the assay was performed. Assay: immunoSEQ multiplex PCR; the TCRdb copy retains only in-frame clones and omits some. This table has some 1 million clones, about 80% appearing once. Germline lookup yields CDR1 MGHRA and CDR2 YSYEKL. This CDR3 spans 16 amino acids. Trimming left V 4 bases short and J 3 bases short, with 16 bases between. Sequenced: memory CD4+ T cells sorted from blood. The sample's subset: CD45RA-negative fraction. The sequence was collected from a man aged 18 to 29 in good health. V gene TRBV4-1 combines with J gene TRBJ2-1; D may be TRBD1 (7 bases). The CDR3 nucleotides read TGCGCCAGCAGCCGCACGTCAGGGGGGTTCTACAATGAGCAGTTCTTC. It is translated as CASSRTSGGFYNEQFF.